This TCR beta chain was documented in a study of cytomegalovirus exposure and HLA in healthy donors. Background on the study: Some 180 million T cells yielded 90 million to 130 million unique TCR beta sequences in earlier analysis. Early release data held around 80 million unique TCRs from HLA-typed donors.

About this clone itself: The antigen is not known.

PCR was performed using 60 Vbeta and 13 Jbeta primers. This table comes from immunoSEQ multiplex PCR, and its TCRdb copy is limited to in-frame clones, with some not included. The table for this sample gives 150,000 to 200,000 clones. Study findings and constraints: Previous analysis showed most TCR beta V segments were productive about 90% or about 30% of the time.

The CDR3 has 16 amino acids. Per germline, CDR1 SEHNR and CDR2 FQNEAQ (reference sequence). V shed 2 bases and J shed 4 bases, with 16 bases lying between them. The chain joins TRBV7-9 to TRBJ2-3; a weak D match, TRBD1 (6 bases). The sequence was obtained from a man aged 30 to 39 in good health and CMV-seronegative. Sequenced material: PBMCs. In DNA, the CDR3 is TGTGCCAGCAGCTTATTTTCATGGAAGGGGGCAGATACGCAGTATTTT. It translates to CASSLFSWKGADTQYF.